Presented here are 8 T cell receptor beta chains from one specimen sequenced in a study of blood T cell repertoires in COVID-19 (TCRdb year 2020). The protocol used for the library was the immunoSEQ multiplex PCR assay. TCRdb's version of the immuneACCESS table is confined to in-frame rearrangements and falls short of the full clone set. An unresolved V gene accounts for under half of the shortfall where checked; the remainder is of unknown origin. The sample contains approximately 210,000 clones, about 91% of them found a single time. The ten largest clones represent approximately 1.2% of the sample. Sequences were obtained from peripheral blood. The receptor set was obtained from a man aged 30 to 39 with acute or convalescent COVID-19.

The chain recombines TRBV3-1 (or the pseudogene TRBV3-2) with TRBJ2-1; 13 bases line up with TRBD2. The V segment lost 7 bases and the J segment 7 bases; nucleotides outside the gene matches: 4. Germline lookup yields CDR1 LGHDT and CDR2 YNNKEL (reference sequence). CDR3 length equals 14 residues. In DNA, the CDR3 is TGTGCCAGCACCCAGGGACTAGCGGGGAATGAGCAGTTCTTC. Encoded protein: CASTQGLAGNEQFF.

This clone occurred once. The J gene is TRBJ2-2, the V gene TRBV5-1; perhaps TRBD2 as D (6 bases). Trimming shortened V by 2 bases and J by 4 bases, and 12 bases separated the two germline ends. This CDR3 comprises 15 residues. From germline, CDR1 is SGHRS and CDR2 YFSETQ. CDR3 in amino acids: CASSLPGLSTGELFF. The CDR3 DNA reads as TGCGCCAGCAGCTTACCGGGACTGAGCACCGGGGAGCTGTTTTTT.

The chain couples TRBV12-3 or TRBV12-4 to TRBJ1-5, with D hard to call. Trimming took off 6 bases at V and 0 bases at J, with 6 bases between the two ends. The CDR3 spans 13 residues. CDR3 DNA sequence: TGTGCCAGCAGCCAAGCTAGCAATCAGCCCCAGCATTTT. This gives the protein CASSQASNQPQHF.

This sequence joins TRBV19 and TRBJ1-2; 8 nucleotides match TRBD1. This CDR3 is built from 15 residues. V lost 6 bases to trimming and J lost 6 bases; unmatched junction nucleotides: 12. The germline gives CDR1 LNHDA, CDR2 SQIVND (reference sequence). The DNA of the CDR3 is TGTGCCAGTAGCATAATGGACAGGGCGATGGATGGCTACACCTTC. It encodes CASSIMDRAMDGYTF.

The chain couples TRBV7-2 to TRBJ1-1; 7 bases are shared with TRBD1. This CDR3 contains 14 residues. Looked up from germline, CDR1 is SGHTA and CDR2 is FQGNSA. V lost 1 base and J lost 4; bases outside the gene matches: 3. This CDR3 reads CASSLGGDSTEAFF. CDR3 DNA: TGTGCCAGCAGCTTAGGTGGGGACAGCACTGAAGCTTTCTTT.

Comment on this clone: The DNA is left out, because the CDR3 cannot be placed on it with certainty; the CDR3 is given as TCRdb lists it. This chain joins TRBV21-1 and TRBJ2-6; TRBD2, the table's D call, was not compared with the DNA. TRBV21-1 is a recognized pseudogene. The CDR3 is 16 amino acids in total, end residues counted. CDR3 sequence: CASGGRVGFGANVLTF.

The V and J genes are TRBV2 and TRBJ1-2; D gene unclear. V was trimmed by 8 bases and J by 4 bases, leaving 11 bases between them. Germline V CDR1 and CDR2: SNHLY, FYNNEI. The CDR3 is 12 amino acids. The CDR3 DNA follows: TGTGCCAGCCGCCTGAGCCCCTATGGCTACACCTTC. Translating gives CASRLSPYGYTF.

CDR3 residues: CSASPTYEQYF. In DNA, the CDR3 is TGCAGTGCTAGTCCCACCTACGAGCAGTACTTC. The chain links TRBV20-1 to TRBJ2-7; D is undetermined. Trimming left V 3 bases short and J 2 bases short, with 5 bases between. The CDR3 has 11 residues. The germline CDR1 and CDR2 sequences are DFQATT and SNEGSKA (reference sequence).